This TCR beta chain comes out of a study of CD4 and CD8 cells across lung adenocarcinoma regions. TCRdb used MiXCR to reprocess the PCR reads, holding one entry per CDR3 protein. The table shows about 18,000 distinct CDR3 sequences, with around 50% occurring only once. This clonotype was seen many times. The CDR3 covers 17 residues. Germline lookup yields CDR1 MNHEY and CDR2 SMNVEV (reference sequence). J lost 2 bases, V lost 5 bases, and 10 bases had no gene match. The sequence was collected from a male donor with lung adenocarcinoma. The CD4 and CD8 labels of this study may be unreliable. The sequenced material came from CD8+ T cells from the margin of a lung tumor. The rearrangement links TRBV27 to TRBJ2-1; 9 positions agree with TRBD1. The CDR3 sequence: CASSDRGVLVPYNEQFF. Here the CDR3 DNA reads TGTGCCAGCAGTGACAGGGGGGTTCTAGTCCCCTACAATGAGCAGTTCTTC.